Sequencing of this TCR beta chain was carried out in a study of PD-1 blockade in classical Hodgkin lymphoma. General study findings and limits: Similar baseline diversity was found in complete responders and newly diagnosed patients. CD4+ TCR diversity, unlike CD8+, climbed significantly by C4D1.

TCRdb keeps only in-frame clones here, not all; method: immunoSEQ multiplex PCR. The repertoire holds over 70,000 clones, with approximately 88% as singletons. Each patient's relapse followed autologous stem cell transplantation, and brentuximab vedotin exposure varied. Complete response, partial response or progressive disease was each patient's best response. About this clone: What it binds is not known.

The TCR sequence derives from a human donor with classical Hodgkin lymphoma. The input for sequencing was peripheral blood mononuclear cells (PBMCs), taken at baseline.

CDR3 in amino acids: CASSEQVLWGYTF. As DNA, the CDR3 is TGCGCCAGCAGTGAACAGGTCCTCTGGGGCTACACCTTC. This chain joins TRBV10-2 and TRBJ1-2; TRBD1 is a possible D gene (5 bases). Trimming stripped 3 bases from V and 8 bases from J, with 13 bases between. The CDR3 runs 13 residues. Germline CDR1 is WSHSY and CDR2 is SAAADI.